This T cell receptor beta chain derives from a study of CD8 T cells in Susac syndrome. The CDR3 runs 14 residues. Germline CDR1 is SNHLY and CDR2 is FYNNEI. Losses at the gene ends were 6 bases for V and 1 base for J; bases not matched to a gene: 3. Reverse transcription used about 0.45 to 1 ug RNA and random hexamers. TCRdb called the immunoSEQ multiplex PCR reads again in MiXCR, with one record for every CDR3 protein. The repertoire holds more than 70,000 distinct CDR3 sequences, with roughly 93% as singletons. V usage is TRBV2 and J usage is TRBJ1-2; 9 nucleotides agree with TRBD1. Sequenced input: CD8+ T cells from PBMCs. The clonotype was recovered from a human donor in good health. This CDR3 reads CASSGTGSNYGYTF. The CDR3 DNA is TGTGCCAGCAGCGGGACAGGGAGTAACTATGGCTACACCTTC.